The next 25 T cell receptor beta chains were all read from a single sample in a study of blood T cell repertoires in COVID-19. Clones were sequenced by immunoSEQ multiplex PCR, and TCRdb holds only the in-frame ones, with some missing. The table lists about 150,000 clones, more than 70% of them singletons. The sequencing input was peripheral blood. The source is a woman in her fifties or sixties with acute or convalescent COVID-19.

V and J are TRBV6-5 and TRBJ1-3, with D unresolved. The CDR3 runs to 10 residues. Germline CDR1 and CDR2: MNHEY and SVGAGI. The V end lost 7 bases, the J end lost 10 bases, and 8 bases lay between the germline ends. The CDR3 DNA sequence: TGTGCCAGCACGGAGACGACCATATATTTT. Translated, it gives CASTETTIYF.

This chain uses TRBV28 with TRBJ2-5; 10 nucleotides agree with TRBD1. V dropped 5 bases and J dropped 4; count of bases not matched to a gene: 4. This CDR3 is 14 amino acids long. Germline assignment: CDR1 MDHEN and CDR2 SYDVKM. CDR3 protein: CASSEGQGIETQYF. The CDR3 DNA sequence: TGTGCCAGCAGTGAGGGACAGGGGATAGAGACCCAGTACTTC.

The V call is TRBV5-1, the J call TRBJ1-1; D is possibly TRBD1 (5 bases). CDR3 size: 14 residues. The V gene lost 6 bases and the J gene lost 4 bases, with 16 bases spanning the gap. From germline, CDR1 is SGHRS and CDR2 YFSETQ. CDR3 in DNA: TGCGCCAGCAATGAAGTAAGGGGAGGCACTGAAGCTTTCTTT. Protein: CASNEVRGGTEAFF. Variable domain in full (rest from reference TRBV5-1 and TRBJ1-1): KAGVTQTPRYLIKTRGQQVTLSCSPISGHRSVSWYQQTPGQGLQFLFEYFSETQRNKGNFPGRFSGRQFSNSRSEMNVSTLELGDSALYLCASNEVRGGTEAFFGQGTRLTVV.

The V and J genes are TRBV10-3 and TRBJ1-4; D may be TRBD1 (5 bases). The CDR3 extends over 16 amino acids. The V end lost 4 bases, the J end lost 5 bases, and 17 bases lay between the germline ends. Germline CDR1 is ENHRY and CDR2 is SYGVKD. The CDR3, as DNA: TGTGCCATCAGTGCGGATCCGGACATGCCCAATGAAAAACTGTTTTTT. Amino acids: CAISADPDMPNEKLFF.

This clone was observed many times. The chain employs TRBV11-2 and TRBJ1-1; 7 positions agree with TRBD1. The trim removed 6 bases at V and 0 bases at J, leaving 7 bases unmatched. Germline CDR1 and CDR2: SGHAT and FQNNGV. This CDR3 region has 15 residues. DNA for the CDR3: TGTGCCAGCAGGGGGGGACAGTCCATGAACACTGAAGCTTTCTTT. This translates into CASRGGQSMNTEAFF.

This chain connects TRBV28 to TRBJ2-1; 13 positions agree with TRBD2. Looked up from germline, CDR1 is MDHEN and CDR2 is SYDVKM. The trim removed 5 bases at V and 5 bases at J, leaving 9 bases unmatched. The CDR3 runs 17 residues. DNA for the CDR3: TGTGCCAGCAGTCCTTGGACTAGCGGGGGACCAAACAATGAGCAGTTCTTC. Protein sequence: CASSPWTSGGPNNEQFF.

This chain links TRBV18 with TRBJ1-1, with a possible D match to TRBD1 (6 bases). CDR1 is KGHSH and CDR2 is LQKENI in the germline V gene. This CDR3 has 15 amino acids. Trimming shortened V by 3 bases and J by 1 base, and 12 bases separated the two germline ends. DNA of the CDR3: TGTGCCAGCTCACCGACCTCACAGGGGAACACTGAAGCTTTCTTT. As protein: CASSPTSQGNTEAFF. The whole variable domain, remainder taken from reference TRBV18 and TRBJ1-1, is NAGVMQNPRHLVRRRGQEARLRCSPMKGHSHVYWYRQLPEEGLKFMVYLQKENIIDESGMPKERFSAEFPKEGPSILRIQQVVRGDSAAYFCASSPTSQGNTEAFFGQGTRLTVV.

J is TRBJ2-1 and V is TRBV28; TRBD2 matches at 10 bases. CDR3 length: 19 residues. Germline V lookup: CDR1 MDHEN, CDR2 SYDVKM. V lost 5 bases to trimming and J lost 0 bases; unmatched junction nucleotides: 13. CDR3 sequence: CASSRTGLAEISSYNEQFF. In DNA form, the CDR3 reads TGTGCCAGCAGTCGGACCGGACTAGCGGAGATTAGCTCCTACAATGAGCAGTTCTTC.

A few counts support this clone. V usage is TRBV6-2 or TRBV6-3 and J usage is TRBJ2-5; D unclear. The length of the CDR3 is 13 residues. Germline CDR1 and CDR2: MNHEY and SVGEGT. The ends were cut back, 4 bases at V and 5 bases at J, with 11 bases in the middle. The CDR3 spells CASSSLDWETQYF. The DNA for the CDR3 is TGTGCCAGCAGTTCCCTAGATTGGGAGACCCAGTACTTC.

This rearrangement joins TRBV19 to TRBJ1-1, with 8 positions matching TRBD1. Germline loops: CDR1 LNHDA, CDR2 SQIVND (reference sequence). J gave up 2 bases and V 5 bases, and 1 base lay outside the gene matches. The CDR3 spans 13 residues. The CDR3 protein is CASSGQGNTEAFF. CDR3 in DNA: TGTGCCAGTAGTGGACAGGGCAACACTGAAGCTTTCTTT.

The chain joins TRBV11-1 to TRBJ1-2, with D perhaps matching TRBD1 (5 bases). Deletions cut 2 bases from V and 3 bases from J, with 10 bases between. The CDR3 length is 14 residues. CDR1 is SGHAT and CDR2 is FQDESV in the germline V gene (reference sequence). The CDR3 is CASSLIGADYGYTF. Written as DNA, the CDR3 is TGTGCCAGCAGCTTAATTGGGGCTGACTATGGCTACACCTTC. Together with reference TRBV11-1 and TRBJ1-2, the CDR3 gives the full variable domain: EAEVAQSPRYKITEKSQAVAFWCDPISGHATLYWYRQILGQGPELLVQFQDESVVDDSQLPKDRFSAERLKGVDSTLKIQPAELGDSAMYLCASSLIGADYGYTFGSGTRLTVV.

A few counts support this clone. CDR3 bases: TGTGCCAGCAGCTTAGCGGGCGACGGCTCCTACGAGCAGTACTTC. The encoded protein is CASSLAGDGSYEQYF. The chain employs TRBV7-9 and TRBJ2-7; D not resolved. The CDR3 length is 15 residues. CDR1 and CDR2 (germline): SEHNR, FQNEAQ (reference sequence). V shed 0 bases and J shed 0 bases, with 9 bases lying between them. The complete variable domain, with remaining parts taken from reference TRBV7-9 and TRBJ2-7, reads DTGVSQNPRHKITKRGQNVTFRCDPISEHNRLYWYRQTLGQGPEFLTYFQNEAQLEKSRLLSDRFSAERPKGSFSTLEIQRTEQGDSAMYLCASSLAGDGSYEQYFGPGTRLTVT.

The rearrangement uses TRBV21-1 and TRBJ2-1; the table calls TRBD2, which could not be checked here. TRBV21-1 is recorded as a pseudogene. CDR3 length: 14 amino acids. The CDR3 loop reads CASSTKRSYNEQFF. CDR3 in DNA: TGTGCCAGCAGCACAAAGCGGAGCTACAATGAGCAGTTCTTC.

Written as DNA, the CDR3 is TGCAGCGTTGAAGCGGTTGTTGGGACAGCGAGCTCTGGGGCCAACGTCCTGACTTTC. Translating it yields CSVEAVVGTASSGANVLTF. The chain carries TRBV29-1 and TRBJ2-6; 7 bases fit TRBD1. The V and J ends lost 1 base and 0 bases, in that order; junction bases with no gene match: 12. CDR1 and CDR2 (germline): SQVTM, ANQGSEA. The CDR3 runs to 19 residues.

The chain has TRBV6-5 and TRBJ1-1; 9 bases are shared with TRBD1. CDR3 length: 11 residues. CDR1 is MNHEY and CDR2 is SVGAGI in the germline V gene. The junction had 0 bases not matched to a gene; V was cut back by 6 bases and J by 7 bases. The CDR3 DNA reads TGTGCCAGCAGGGACAGGGGTGAAGCTTTCTTT. It translates to CASRDRGEAFF.

This rearrangement joins TRBV7-8 to TRBJ1-4, with 9 bases aligning to TRBD1. CDR3 length: 16 residues. The germline gives CDR1 SGHVS, CDR2 FQNEAQ. J was trimmed by 7 bases and V by 0 bases; bases with no gene match: 6. This CDR3 is CASSLATGTGSEKLFF. As DNA, the CDR3 is TGTGCCAGCAGCTTAGCAACCGGGACAGGGAGTGAAAAACTGTTTTTT.

This chain connects TRBV27 to TRBJ2-7, with 8 nucleotides matching TRBD1. The CDR3 consists of 15 residues. Germline loops: CDR1 MNHEY, CDR2 SMNVEV (reference sequence). V shed 4 bases and J 3 bases; nucleotides not matched to a gene: 8. CDR3 sequence: CASSWAGTGHYEQYF. CDR3 bases: TGTGCCAGCAGTTGGGCCGGGACAGGTCACTACGAGCAGTACTTC.

The V gene is TRBV2, the J gene TRBJ1-5; perhaps TRBD1 as D (5 bases). V lost 3 bases, J lost 6 bases, and 15 bases lay in between. The CDR3 has 15 residues. The germline V gene encodes CDR1 SNHLY and CDR2 FYNNEI. This CDR3 is CASSEQAGSVQPQHF. Written as DNA, the CDR3 is TGTGCCAGCAGTGAGCAAGCAGGGTCGGTTCAGCCCCAGCATTTT.

Here the CDR3 reads CASSPAGTAREKLFF. DNA of the CDR3: TGTGCCAGCAGCCCAGCCGGGACAGCCCGAGAAAAACTGTTTTTT. This chain connects TRBV3-1 (or the pseudogene TRBV3-2) to TRBJ1-4; TRBD1 aligns across 7 bases. Germline-derived CDR1 and CDR2 are LGHDT and YNNKEL (reference sequence). The V segment lost 4 bases and the J segment 8 bases; nucleotides outside the gene matches: 10. The CDR3 is 15 residues long.

CDR3 nucleotides: TGTGCCAGCAGCCAACCCCCGGTGGAACAGACGAACACTGAAGCTTTCTTT. Protein sequence: CASSQPPVEQTNTEAFF. The V and J genes are TRBV7-9 and TRBJ1-1; unclear D gene. This CDR3 is 17 amino acids long. V shed 5 bases and J shed 1 base, with 20 bases lying between them. Germline V gene sequence: CDR1 SEHNR, CDR2 FQNEAQ (reference sequence).

This clone was counted between two and nine times. CDR3 sequence: CASSTGQTYEQYF. Written as DNA, the CDR3 is TGTGCCAGCAGCACGGGACAGACCTACGAGCAGTACTTC. This chain links TRBV5-8 with TRBJ2-7, with TRBD1 identical over 7 bases. Germline V gene lookup returns CDR1 SGHTS and CDR2 YDEGEE. V dropped 4 bases and J dropped 2; count of bases not matched to a gene: 3. The CDR3 contains 13 residues.

This chain connects TRBV4-3 to TRBJ2-2; D might be TRBD1 (5 bases). Germline V gives CDR1 LGHNA, CDR2 YSLEER. There are 15 residues in the CDR3. The ends were cut back, 1 base at V and 1 base at J, with 7 bases in the middle. CDR3: CASSQGGGNTGELFF. CDR3 bases: TGCGCCAGCAGCCAAGGGGGCGGGAACACCGGGGAGCTGTTTTTT.

This chain links TRBV9 with TRBJ2-3; 15 bases align to TRBD2. Looked up from germline, CDR1 is SGDLS and CDR2 is YYNGEE. This CDR3 contains 17 residues. V was pared by 3 bases and J by 2 bases, with 4 bases of the junction left unmatched. CDR3: CASSGTSGGVITDTQYF. The CDR3 DNA follows: TGTGCCAGCAGCGGGACTAGCGGGGGGGTGATCACAGATACGCAGTATTTT.

The V and J genes are TRBV7-2 and TRBJ2-1; 8 nucleotides agree with TRBD2. Germline trimming cut 1 base from V and 7 bases from J; bases unmatched to any gene: 9. CDR3 length: 16 residues. Germline values: CDR1 SGHTA, CDR2 FQGNSA. CDR3 region: CASSLVRGESLNEQFF. The CDR3 nucleotides are TGTGCCAGCAGCTTAGTGCGGGGGGAAAGTTTAAATGAGCAGTTCTTC.

The chain carries TRBV18 and TRBJ1-3, with a possible D match to TRBD1 (5 bases). CDR1 and CDR2 from the germline V gene are KGHSH and LQKENI. V lost 3 bases and J 3 bases, leaving 21 bases between the germline ends. This CDR3 comprises 18 residues. The CDR3 nucleotides read TGTGCCAGCTCACCCAGGGAGGGTAGTGCGCGATTTGGAAACACCATATATTTT. It specifies CASSPREGSARFGNTIYF.